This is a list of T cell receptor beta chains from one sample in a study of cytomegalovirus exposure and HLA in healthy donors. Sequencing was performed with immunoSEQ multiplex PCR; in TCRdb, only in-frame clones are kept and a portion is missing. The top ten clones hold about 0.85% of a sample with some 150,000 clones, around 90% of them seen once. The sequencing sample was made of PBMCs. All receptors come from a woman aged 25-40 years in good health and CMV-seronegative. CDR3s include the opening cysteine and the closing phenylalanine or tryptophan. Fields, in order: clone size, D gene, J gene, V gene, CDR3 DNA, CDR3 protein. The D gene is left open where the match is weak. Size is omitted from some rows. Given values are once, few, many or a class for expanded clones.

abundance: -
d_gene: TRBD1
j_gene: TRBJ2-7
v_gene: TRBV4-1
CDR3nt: TGCGCCAGCAGCCATGGGGACAGGGGGCGCGAGCAGTACTTC
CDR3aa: CASSHGDRGREQYF

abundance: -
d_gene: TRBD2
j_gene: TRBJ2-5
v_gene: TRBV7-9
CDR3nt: TGTGCCAGCCAGCGGGGGGGACAAGAGACCCAGTACTTC
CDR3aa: CASQRGGQETQYF

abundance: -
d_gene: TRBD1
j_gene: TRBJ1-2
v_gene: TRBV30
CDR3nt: TGTGCCTGGAGATGGACAGGGGGTGGCTACACCTTC
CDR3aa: CAWRWTGGGYTF

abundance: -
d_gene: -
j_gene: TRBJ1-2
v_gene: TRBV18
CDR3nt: TGTGCCAGCTCACCTTTCAGGGCCAATAACTATGGCTACACCTTC
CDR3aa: CASSPFRANNYGYTF

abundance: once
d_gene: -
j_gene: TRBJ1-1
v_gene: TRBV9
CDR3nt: TGTGCCAGCAGCGTCCGACCGGGGGGGAACACTGAAGCTTTCTTT
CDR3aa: CASSVRPGGNTEAFF

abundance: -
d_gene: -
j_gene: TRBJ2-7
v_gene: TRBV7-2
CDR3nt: TGTGCCAGCAGCTTAGCTTACGGGTCCTACGAGCAGTACTTC
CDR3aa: CASSLAYGSYEQYF

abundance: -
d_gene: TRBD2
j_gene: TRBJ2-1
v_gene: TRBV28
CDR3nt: TGTGCCAGCACCGCGGGACTAGCGGGCAATGAGCAGTTCTTC
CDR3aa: CASTAGLAGNEQFF

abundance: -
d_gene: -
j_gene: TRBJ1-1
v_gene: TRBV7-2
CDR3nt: TGTGCCAGCAGCTACAAGGGGCGTGAAGCTTTCTTT
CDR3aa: CASSYKGREAFF

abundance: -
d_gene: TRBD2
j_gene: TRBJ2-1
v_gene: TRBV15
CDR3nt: TGTGCCACCAGCAGAGATTTAGCGGGAGCCGATGAGCAGTTCTTC
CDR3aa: CATSRDLAGADEQFF

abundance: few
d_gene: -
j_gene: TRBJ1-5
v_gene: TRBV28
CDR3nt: TGTGCCAGTACAGCTGTCGGTCAGCCCCAGCATTTT
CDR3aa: CASTAVGQPQHF

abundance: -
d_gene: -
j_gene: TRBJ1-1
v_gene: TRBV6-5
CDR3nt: TGTGCCAGCAGTTACTCGATAGAGTATGAAGCTTTCTTT
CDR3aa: CASSYSIEYEAFF

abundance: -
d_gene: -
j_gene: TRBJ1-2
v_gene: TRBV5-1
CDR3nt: TGCGCCAGCAGCCCGGGGGGTTCTGGGGATGGATATGGCTACACCTTC
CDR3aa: CASSPGGSGDGYGYTF

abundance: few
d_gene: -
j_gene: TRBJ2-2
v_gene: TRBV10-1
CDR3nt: TGCGCCAGCAGTGAACTGATTACCGGGGAGCTGTTTTTT
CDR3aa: CASSELITGELFF

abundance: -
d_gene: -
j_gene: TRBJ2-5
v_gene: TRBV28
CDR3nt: TGTGCCAGCACCCCGGGGCAAGAGACCCAGTACTTC
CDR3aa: CASTPGQETQYF

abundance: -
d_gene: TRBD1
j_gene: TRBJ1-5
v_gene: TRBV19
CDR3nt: TGTGCCAGTTCCGGGACAGGGTCGAATATAGTTGCGGATCAGCCCCAGCATTTT
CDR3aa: CASSGTGSNIVADQPQHF

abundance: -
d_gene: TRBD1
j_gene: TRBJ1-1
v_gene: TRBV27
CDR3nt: TGTGCCAGCAGTCCCCAGGGGGGCGTGACCACTGAAGCTTTCTTT
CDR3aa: CASSPQGGVTTEAFF

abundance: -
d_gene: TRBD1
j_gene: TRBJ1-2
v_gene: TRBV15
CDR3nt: TGTGCCACCAGCAGAGATAAAAACAGGGGGCGGTCTGGCTACACCTTC
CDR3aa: CATSRDKNRGRSGYTF

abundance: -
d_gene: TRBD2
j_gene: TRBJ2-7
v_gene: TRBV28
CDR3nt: TGTGCCAGCAGTAGCCTAGCGGGAGGGGGGGAGCAGTACTTC
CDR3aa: CASSSLAGGGEQYF

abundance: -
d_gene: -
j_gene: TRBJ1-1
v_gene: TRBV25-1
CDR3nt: TGTGCCAGCAGTGAGGGACTTCGTCCTTTCTTT
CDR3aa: CASSEGLRPFF

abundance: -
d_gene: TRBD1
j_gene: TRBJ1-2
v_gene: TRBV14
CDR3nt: TGTGCCAGCAGCAGGGACAGGGCTTACTATGGCTACACCTTC
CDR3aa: CASSRDRAYYGYTF

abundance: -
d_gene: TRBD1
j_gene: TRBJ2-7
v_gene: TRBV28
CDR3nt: TGTGCCAGCAGCCAACGGACAGGGGTCTACGAGCAGTACTTC
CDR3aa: CASSQRTGVYEQYF

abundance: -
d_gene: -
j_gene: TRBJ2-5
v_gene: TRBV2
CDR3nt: TGTGCCAGCAGTGATCAGGGGGGTGGGGAGACCCAGTACTTC
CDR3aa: CASSDQGGGETQYF

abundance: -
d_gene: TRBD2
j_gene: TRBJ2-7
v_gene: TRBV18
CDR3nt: TGTGCCAGCTCACCCGGGGGGGTCGGGAACGAGCAGTACTTC
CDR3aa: CASSPGGVGNEQYF

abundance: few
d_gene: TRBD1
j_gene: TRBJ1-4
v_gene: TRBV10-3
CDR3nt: TGTGCCATCAGTGGACAGGGCTGGGGGGAAAAACTGTTTTTT
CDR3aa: CAISGQGWGEKLFF

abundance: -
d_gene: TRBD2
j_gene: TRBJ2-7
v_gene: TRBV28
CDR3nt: TGTGCCAGCACCCCACGACTAGCGGGAGGTTACGAGCAGTACTTC
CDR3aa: CASTPRLAGGYEQYF

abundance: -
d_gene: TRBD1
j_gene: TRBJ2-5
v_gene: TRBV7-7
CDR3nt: TGTGCCAGCAGCCCTGACAGGGTAGGAGAGACCCAGTACTTC
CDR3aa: CASSPDRVGETQYF

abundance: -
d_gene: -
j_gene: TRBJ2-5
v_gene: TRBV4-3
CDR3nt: TGCGCCAGCAGCCAAGATCCACGGGGGCAAGAGACCCAGTACTTC
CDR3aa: CASSQDPRGQETQYF

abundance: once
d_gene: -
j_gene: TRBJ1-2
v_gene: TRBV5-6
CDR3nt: TGTGCCAGCAGCCATGACGGCCCAGGGTATGGCTACACCTTC
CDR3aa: CASSHDGPGYGYTF

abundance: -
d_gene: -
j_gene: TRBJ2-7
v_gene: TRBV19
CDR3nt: TGTGCCAGTAGTTCCGGGAAGGGCCCCTACGAGCAGTACTTC
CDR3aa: CASSSGKGPYEQYF

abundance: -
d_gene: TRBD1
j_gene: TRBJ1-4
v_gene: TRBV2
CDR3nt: TGTGCCAGCAGCCTTACAGGGGCCGGGGAAAAACTGTTTTTT
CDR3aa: CASSLTGAGEKLFF

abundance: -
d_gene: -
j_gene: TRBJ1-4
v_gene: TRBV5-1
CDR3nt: TGCGCCAGCAGCGATAGTCCCGGGACACCGCCAGGTGAAAAACTGTTTTTT
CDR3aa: CASSDSPGTPPGEKLFF

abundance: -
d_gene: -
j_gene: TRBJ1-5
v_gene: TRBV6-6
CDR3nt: TGTGCCAGCAGGCAGGGGACAATTGTAAATCAGCCCCAGCATTTT
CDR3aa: CASRQGTIVNQPQHF

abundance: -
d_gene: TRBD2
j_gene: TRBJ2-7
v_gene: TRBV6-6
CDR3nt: TGTGCCAGCAGCGCCGGGACTAGAGGCGAGCAGTACTTC
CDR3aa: CASSAGTRGEQYF

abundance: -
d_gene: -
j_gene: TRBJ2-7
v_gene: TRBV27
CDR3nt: TGTGCCAGCAGTATTCGGGAGTCAGGGTATTCCCACGAGCAGTACTTC
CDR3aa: CASSIRESGYSHEQYF

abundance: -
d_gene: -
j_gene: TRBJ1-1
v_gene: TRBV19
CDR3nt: TGTGCCAGTAGTATAGGCCGGGACACTGAAGCTTTCTTT
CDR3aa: CASSIGRDTEAFF

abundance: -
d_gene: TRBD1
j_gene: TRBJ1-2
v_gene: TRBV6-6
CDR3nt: TGTGCCAGCCGACAGGGGGGCGGGTTGAATGGCTACACCTTC
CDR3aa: CASRQGGGLNGYTF

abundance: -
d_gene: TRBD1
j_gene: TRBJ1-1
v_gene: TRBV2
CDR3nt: TGTGCCAGCAGTGGGACAGGGGGCGCAGGGTGGACTGAAGCTTTCTTT
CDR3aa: CASSGTGGAGWTEAFF

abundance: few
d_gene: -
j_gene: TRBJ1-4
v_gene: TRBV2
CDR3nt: TGTGCCAGCACCTCTGGAAGGGAGTGGATGGTGTTTTTT
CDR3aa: CASTSGREWMVFF

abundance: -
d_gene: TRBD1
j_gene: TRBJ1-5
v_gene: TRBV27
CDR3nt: TGTGCCAGCAGTTCACAGACAGGGCTAAATCAGCCCCAGCATTTT
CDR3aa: CASSSQTGLNQPQHF

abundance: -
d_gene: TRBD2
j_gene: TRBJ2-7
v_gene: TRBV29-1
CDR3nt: TGCAGCGCCGGGACTAGCGGGAGGAGGTACGAGCAGTACTTC
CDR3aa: CSAGTSGRRYEQYF

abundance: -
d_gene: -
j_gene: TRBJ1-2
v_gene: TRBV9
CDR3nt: TGTGCCAGCAGCGTAGGCCCCGGGCAGGGATCGAGTGGCTACACCTTC
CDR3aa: CASSVGPGQGSSGYTF

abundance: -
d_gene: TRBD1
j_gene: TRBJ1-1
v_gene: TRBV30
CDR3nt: TGTGCCTTCGGGGCAGGGGGGCTGGGCACTGAAGCTTTCTTT
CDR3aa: CAFGAGGLGTEAFF

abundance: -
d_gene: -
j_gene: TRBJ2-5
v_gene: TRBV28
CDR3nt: TGTGCCAGCAGTTTATGGTCGGCGGGCCAAGAGACCCAGTACTTC
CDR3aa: CASSLWSAGQETQYF

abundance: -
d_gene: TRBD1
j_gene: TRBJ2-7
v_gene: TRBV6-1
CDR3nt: TGTGCCAGCAGTGCCGAGACAGGGTACGAGCAGTACTTC
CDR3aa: CASSAETGYEQYF

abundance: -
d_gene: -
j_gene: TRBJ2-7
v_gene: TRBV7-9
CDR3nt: TGTGCCAGCAGCTCTAACGCAGGGCAGACCGTAGAGCAGTACTTC
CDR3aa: CASSSNAGQTVEQYF

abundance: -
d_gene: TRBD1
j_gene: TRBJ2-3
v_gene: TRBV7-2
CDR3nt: TGTGCCAGCAGCGTGGACAGGGGGCTCACAGATACGCAGTATTTT
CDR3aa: CASSVDRGLTDTQYF

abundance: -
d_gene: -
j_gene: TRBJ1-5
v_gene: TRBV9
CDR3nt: TGTGCCAGCAGCGTCGGTAGCAATCAGCCCCAGCATTTT
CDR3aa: CASSVGSNQPQHF

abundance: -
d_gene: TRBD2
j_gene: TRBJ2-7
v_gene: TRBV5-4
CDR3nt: TGTGCCAGCAGCTCTAGCGGGACCACTTACGAGCAGTACTTC
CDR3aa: CASSSSGTTYEQYF

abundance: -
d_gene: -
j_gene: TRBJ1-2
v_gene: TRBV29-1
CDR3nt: TGCAGCGTTGACGGGGTAGGCTACACCTTC
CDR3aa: CSVDGVGYTF

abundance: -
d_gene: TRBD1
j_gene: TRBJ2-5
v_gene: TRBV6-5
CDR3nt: TGTGCCAGCAGTTACTCCGGGACAGGGGAAGAGACCCAGTACTTC
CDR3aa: CASSYSGTGEETQYF

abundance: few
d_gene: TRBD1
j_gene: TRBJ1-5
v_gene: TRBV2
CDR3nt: TGTGCCAGCAGTGAGGGGCAGGGGGCACGCCAGCCCCAGCATTTT
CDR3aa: CASSEGQGARQPQHF

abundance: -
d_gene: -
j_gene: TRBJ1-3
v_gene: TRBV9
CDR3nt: TGTGCCAGCAGCACCCAGCTCGGGTCTGGAAACACCATATATTTT
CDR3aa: CASSTQLGSGNTIYF

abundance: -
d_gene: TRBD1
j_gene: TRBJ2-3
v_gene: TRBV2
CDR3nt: TGTGCCAGCAGGACGGACAGGGGTTATAGCACAGATACGCAGTATTTT
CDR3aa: CASRTDRGYSTDTQYF